This record looks at one T cell receptor (beta chain) sequence and its context. The source of the sample is a study of blood T cell repertoires in COVID-19. Across the whole study: Both acute and convalescent COVID-19 samples were obtained from the United States, Italy and Spain.

The germline V and J ends were trimmed by 2 bases and 2 bases, with 9 bases remaining between them. Germline V CDR1 and CDR2: MNHEY, SMNVEV (reference sequence). This CDR3 spans 14 amino acids. The authors' processing: Scientists estimated how many nucleated cells there were by amplifying reference gene primers. The data were produced by immunoSEQ multiplex PCR, yet TCRdb's version contains in-frame clones alone and is incomplete. The V and J calls and the clone size are those of that table, but D and trimming were determined from the DNA. The sample holds approximately 300,000 clones; about 83% are singletons and the top ten take under 2%.

The chain has TRBV27 and TRBJ1-2; possibly TRBD1 for D (6 bases). This receptor was identified in a woman aged 50 to 60 with acute or convalescent COVID-19. Material: peripheral blood. CDR3 nucleotide sequence: TGTGCCAGCAGTTTAGGTGGGACAAACTATGGCTACACCTTC. This sequence encodes CASSLGGTNYGYTF.